This TCR beta chain was retrieved from a study of CD8 T cells in ankylosing spondylitis. Study results and caveats: A motif in TCR beta, a set of under 10 highly homologous variants, appeared characteristic of ankylosing spondylitis blood.

This clonotype was seen a single time. The antigen is unknown. The CDR3 length is 13 residues. V gave up 1 base and J gave up 5 bases, with 8 bases separating them. Germline-derived CDR1 and CDR2 are MGHRA and YSYEKL. One entry per CDR3 protein results from TCRdb running MiXCR on the 5' RACE reads. Seen here are around 770,000 distinct CDR3 sequences, 12% observed once, and the top ten hold approximately 0.5%. Input material: blood, either unsorted or a sorted T cell fraction (not recorded which). The TCR comes from a male donor with ankylosing spondylitis. The chain combines TRBV4-1 with TRBJ2-5; no firm D call. The CDR3 region has the DNA TGCGCCAGCAGCCAAGCTTTCGTTGAGACCCAGTACTTC. Translation gives CASSQAFVETQYF.